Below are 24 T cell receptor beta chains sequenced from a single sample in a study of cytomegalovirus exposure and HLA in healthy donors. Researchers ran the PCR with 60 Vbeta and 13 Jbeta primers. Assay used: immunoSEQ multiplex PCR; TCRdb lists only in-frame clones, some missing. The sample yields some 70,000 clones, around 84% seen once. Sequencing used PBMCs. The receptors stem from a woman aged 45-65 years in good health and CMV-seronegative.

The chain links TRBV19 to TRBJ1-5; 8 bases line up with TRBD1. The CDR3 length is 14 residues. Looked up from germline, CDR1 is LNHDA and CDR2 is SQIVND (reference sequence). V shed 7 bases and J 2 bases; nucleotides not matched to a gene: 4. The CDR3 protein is CASTPGQGNQPQHF. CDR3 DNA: TGTGCCAGTACCCCGGGACAGGGCAATCAGCCCCAGCATTTT.

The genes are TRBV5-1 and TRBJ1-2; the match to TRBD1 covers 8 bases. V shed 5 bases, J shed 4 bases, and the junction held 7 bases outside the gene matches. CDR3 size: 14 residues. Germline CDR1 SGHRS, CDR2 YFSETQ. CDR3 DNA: TGCGCCAGCAGGGAGATAACAGGGGGCTATGGCTACACCTTC. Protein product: CASREITGGYGYTF.

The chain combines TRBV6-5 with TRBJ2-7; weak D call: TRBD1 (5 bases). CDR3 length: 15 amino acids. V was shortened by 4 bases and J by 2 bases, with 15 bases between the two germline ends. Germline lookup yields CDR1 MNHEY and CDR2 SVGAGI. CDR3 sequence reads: CASSSPPAGTYEQYF. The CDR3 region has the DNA TGTGCCAGCAGTTCTCCTCCGGCAGGGACCTACGAGCAGTACTTC.

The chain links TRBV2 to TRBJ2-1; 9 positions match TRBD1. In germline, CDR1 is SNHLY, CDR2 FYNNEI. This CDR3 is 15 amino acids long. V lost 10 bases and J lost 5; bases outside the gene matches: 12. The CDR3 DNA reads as TGTGCCACCTCTTTACAGGGGGCCCTAAACAATGAGCAGTTCTTC. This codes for CATSLQGALNNEQFF.

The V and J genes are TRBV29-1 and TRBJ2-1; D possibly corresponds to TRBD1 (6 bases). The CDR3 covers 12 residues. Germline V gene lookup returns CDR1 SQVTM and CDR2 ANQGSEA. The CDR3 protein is CSGTGNTDEQFF. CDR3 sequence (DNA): TGCAGTGGAACAGGGAATACGGATGAGCAGTTCTTC.

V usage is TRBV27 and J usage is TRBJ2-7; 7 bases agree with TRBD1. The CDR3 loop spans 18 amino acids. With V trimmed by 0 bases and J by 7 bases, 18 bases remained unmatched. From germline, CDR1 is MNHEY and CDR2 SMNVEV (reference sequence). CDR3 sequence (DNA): TGTGCCAGCAGTTTATCAGGACAGAATTCCTTATTACAGGGGGAGCAGTACTTC. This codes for CASSLSGQNSLLQGEQYF.

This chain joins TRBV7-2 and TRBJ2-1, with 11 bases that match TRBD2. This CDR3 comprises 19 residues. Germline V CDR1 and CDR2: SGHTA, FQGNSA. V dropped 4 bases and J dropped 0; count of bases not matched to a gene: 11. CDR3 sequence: CASSSSGTSGFSSYNEQFF. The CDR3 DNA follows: TGTGCCAGCAGCTCCTCCGGGACTAGCGGTTTCTCCTCCTACAATGAGCAGTTCTTC.

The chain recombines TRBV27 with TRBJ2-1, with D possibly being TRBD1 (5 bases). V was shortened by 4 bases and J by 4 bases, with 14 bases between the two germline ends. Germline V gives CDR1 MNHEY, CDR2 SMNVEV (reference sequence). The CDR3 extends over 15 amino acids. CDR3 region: CASSSTAGGYNEQFF. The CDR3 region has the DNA TGTGCCAGCAGTTCGACAGCCGGTGGGTACAATGAGCAGTTCTTC.

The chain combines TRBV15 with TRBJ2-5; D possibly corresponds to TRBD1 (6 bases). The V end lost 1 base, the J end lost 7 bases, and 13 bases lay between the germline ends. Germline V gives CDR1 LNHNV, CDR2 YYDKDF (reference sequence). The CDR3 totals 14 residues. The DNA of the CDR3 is TGTGCCACCAGCAGAGGGGGGCCAGAAGGGACCCAGTACTTC. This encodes CATSRGGPEGTQYF.

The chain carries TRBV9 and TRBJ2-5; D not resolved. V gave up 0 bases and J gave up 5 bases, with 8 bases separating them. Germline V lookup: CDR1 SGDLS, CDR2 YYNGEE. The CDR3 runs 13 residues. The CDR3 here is CASSVEAWETQYF. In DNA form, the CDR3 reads TGTGCCAGCAGCGTAGAAGCTTGGGAGACCCAGTACTTC.

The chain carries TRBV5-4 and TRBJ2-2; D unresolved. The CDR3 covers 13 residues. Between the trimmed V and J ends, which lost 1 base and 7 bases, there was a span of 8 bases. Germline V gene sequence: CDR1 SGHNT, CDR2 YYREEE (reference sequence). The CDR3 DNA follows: TGTGCCAGCAGCTTGAGAGGAAGCGGGGAGCTGTTTTTT. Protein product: CASSLRGSGELFF.

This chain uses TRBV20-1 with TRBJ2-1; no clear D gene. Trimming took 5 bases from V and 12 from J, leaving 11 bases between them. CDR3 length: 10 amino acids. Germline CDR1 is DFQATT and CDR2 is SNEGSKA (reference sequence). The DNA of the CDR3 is TGCAGTGCTGGGTTGACTGGGCAGTTCTTC. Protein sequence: CSAGLTGQFF.

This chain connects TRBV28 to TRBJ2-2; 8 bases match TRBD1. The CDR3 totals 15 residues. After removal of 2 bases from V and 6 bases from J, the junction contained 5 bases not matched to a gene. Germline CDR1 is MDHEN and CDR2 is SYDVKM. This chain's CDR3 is CASSLVDRESGELFF. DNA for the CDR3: TGTGCCAGCAGTTTAGTGGACAGGGAGTCCGGGGAGCTGTTTTTT.

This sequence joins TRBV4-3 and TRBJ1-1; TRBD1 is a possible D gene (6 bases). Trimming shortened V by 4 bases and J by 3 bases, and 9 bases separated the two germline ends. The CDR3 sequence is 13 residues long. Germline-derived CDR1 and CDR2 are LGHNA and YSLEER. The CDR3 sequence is CASSLDRDTEAFF. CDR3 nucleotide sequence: TGCGCCAGCAGCCTGGACAGAGACACTGAAGCTTTCTTT.

The CDR3 sequence is CASSGSGHTYEQYF. The CDR3 DNA reads as TGTGCCAGCAGCGGATCGGGACACACCTACGAGCAGTACTTC. The chain joins TRBV7-8 to TRBJ2-7; weak D call: TRBD1 (6 bases). Trimming removed 5 bases from V and 2 bases from J, with 13 bases in between. The CDR3 length is 14 residues. Per the germline V gene, CDR1 is SGHVS and CDR2 is FQNEAQ.

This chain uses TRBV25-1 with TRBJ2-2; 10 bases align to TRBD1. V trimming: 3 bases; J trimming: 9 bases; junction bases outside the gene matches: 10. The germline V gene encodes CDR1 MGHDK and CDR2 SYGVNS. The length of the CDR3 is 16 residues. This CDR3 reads CASSDPRGDRGRELFF. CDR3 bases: TGTGCCAGCAGTGATCCCCGGGGGGACAGGGGCCGGGAGCTGTTTTTT.

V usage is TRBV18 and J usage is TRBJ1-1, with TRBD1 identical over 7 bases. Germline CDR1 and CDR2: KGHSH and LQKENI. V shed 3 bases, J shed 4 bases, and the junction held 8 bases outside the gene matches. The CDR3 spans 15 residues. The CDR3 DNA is TGTGCCAGCTCACCTATGGAGGGGGCGCGCACTGAAGCTTTCTTT. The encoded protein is CASSPMEGARTEAFF.

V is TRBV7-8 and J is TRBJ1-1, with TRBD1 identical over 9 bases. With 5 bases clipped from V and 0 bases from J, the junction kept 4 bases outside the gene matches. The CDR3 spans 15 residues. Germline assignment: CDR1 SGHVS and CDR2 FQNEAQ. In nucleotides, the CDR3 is TGTGCCAGCAGCCCTCGGGACAGGGTGAACACTGAAGCTTTCTTT. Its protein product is CASSPRDRVNTEAFF.

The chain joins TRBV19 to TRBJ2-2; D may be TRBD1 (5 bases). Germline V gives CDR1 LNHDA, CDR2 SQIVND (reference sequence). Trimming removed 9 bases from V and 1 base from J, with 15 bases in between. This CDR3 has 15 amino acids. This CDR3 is CASKGWMGNTGELFF. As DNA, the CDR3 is TGTGCCAGCAAGGGGTGGATGGGGAACACCGGGGAGCTGTTTTTT.

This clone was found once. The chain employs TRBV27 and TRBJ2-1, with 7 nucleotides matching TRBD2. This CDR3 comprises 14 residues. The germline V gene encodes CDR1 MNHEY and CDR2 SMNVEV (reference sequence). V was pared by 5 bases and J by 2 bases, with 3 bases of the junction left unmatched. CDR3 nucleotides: TGTGCCAGCAGTCAGCGGGACGCCTACAATGAGCAGTTCTTC. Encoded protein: CASSQRDAYNEQFF.

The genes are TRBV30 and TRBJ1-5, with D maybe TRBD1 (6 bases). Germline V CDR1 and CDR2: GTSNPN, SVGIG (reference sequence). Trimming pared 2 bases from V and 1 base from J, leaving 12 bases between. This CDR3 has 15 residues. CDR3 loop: CAWSRGDKSNQPQHF. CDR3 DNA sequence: TGTGCCTGGAGTCGAGGGGACAAGAGCAATCAGCCCCAGCATTTT.

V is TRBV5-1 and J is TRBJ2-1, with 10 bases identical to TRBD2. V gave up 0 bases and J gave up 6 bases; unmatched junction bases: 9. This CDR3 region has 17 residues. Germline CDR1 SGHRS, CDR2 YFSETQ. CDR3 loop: CASSLAGPRTSGNEQFF. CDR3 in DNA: TGCGCCAGCAGCTTGGCCGGCCCCCGGACTAGCGGCAATGAGCAGTTCTTC.

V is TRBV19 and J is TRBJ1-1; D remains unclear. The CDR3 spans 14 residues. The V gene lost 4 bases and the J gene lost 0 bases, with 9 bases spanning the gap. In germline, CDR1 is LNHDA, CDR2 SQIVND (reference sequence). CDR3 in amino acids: CASSNEQLNTEAFF. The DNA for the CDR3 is TGTGCCAGTAGTAATGAACAGTTGAACACTGAAGCTTTCTTT. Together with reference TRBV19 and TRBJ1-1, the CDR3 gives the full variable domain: DGGITQSPKYLFRKEGQNVTLSCEQNLNHDAMYWYRQDPGQGLRLIYYSQIVNDFQKGDIAEGYSVSREKKESFPLTVTSAQKNPTAFYLCASSNEQLNTEAFFGQGTRLTVV.

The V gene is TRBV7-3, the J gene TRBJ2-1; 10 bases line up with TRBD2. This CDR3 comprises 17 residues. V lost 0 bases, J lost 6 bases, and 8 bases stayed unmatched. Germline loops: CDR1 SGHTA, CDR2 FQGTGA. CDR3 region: CASSLTGPVAGGNEQFF. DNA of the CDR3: TGTGCCAGCAGCTTAACCGGCCCGGTAGCGGGAGGCAATGAGCAGTTCTTC.